This TCR beta chain came from a study of technical replicates of blood from a few donors. Looked up from germline, CDR1 is DFQATT and CDR2 is SNEGSKA (reference sequence). The germline V and J ends were trimmed by 6 bases and 2 bases, with 8 bases remaining between them. This CDR3 spans 11 amino acids. The protocol was immunoSEQ multiplex PCR, while the TCRdb copy is restricted to in-frame clones and leaves out a portion. The sample consists of around 75,000 clones, around 90% of them appearing once. V is TRBV20-1 and J is TRBJ2-7, with TRBD2 as a possible D gene (5 bases). Sequenced input: T cells isolated from PBMCs. The source of this sequence is a human donor in good health. The CDR3 here is CSAGLTYEQYF. The CDR3 DNA is TGCAGTGCCGGACTTACCTACGAGCAGTACTTC.